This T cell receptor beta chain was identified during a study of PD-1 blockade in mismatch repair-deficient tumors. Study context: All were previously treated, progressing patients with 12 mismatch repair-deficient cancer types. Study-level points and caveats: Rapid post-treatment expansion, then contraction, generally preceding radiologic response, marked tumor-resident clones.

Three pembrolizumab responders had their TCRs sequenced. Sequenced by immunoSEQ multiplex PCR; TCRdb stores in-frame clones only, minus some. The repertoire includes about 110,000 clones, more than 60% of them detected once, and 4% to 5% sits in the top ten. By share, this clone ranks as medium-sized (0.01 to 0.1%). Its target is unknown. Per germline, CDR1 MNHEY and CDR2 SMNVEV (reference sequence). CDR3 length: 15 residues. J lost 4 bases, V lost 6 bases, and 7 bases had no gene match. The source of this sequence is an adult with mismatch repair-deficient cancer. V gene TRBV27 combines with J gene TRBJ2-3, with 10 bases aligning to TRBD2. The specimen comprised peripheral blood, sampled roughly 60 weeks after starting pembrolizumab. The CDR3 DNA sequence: TGTGCCAGCAGGATACTAGCGGGATTCTCAGATACGCAGTATTTT. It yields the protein CASRILAGFSDTQYF.